This TCR beta chain was obtained from a study of blood T cell repertoires in COVID-19. Study overall: Whether acute or convalescent, the COVID-19 samples came from the United States, Italy and Spain. T cells, B-cell-depleted T cells, or PBMCs supplied cDNA or gDNA.

The CDR3 runs 15 residues. The germline V gene has CDR1 KGHSH and CDR2 LQKENI. V was pared by 6 bases and J by 2 bases, with 4 bases of the junction left unmatched. Per the study methods: Reference gene primer amplification in the assay estimated nucleated cell counts. Sequencing used immunoSEQ multiplex PCR; TCRdb keeps in-frame clones, though not all of them. The V and J calls and clone size were taken over from that table, and D and trimming were inferred from the DNA. This sample carries 85,000 to 130,000 clones, about 70% of them seen once, and the ten largest clones take 0.9%. The J gene is TRBJ2-1, the V gene TRBV18; 10 bases line up with TRBD1. Sequenced material: peripheral blood. The TCR sequence derives from a human donor with acute or convalescent COVID-19. The donor label of this sample is uncertain. In DNA form, the CDR3 reads TGTGCCAGCTCGGCCGGACAGGGGGCCTACAATGAGCAGTTCTTC. The encoded protein is CASSAGQGAYNEQFF. Together with reference TRBV18 and TRBJ2-1, the CDR3 gives the full variable domain: NAGVMQNPRHLVRRRGQEARLRCSPMKGHSHVYWYRQLPEEGLKFMVYLQKENIIDESGMPKERFSAEFPKEGPSILRIQQVVRGDSAAYFCASSAGQGAYNEQFFGPGTRLTVL.